A selection of T cell receptor beta chains follows, all from one sample in a study of PD-1 blockade in classical Hodgkin lymphoma. The method was immunoSEQ multiplex PCR; TCRdb's version includes in-frame clones alone and lacks a portion of them. The sample yields about 96,000 clones, more than 85% seen once. The specimen comprised peripheral blood mononuclear cells (PBMCs), sampled before the fourth cycle of nivolumab. The receptors here all came from a human donor with classical Hodgkin lymphoma. Both conserved end residues are part of each CDR3. A D gene is named only where the DNA matches it firmly. The size of a clone is reported for some rows only, either as once, few or many, or as a class for expanded clones.

d_gene: NA
v_gene: TRBV10-3
j_gene: TRBJ1-1
abundance: NA
len: 14
CDR3nt: TGTGCCATCACACCGCTGAGGGGGAACACTGAAGCTTTCTTT
CDR3aa: CAITPLRGNTEAFF

d_gene: TRBD1
v_gene: TRBV10-3
j_gene: TRBJ1-2
abundance: NA
len: 15
CDR3nt: TGTGCCATCAGTGAGTCGGGACAGGGTAAATATGGCTACACCTTC
CDR3aa: CAISESGQGKYGYTF

d_gene: TRBD2
v_gene: TRBV9
j_gene: TRBJ2-7
abundance: NA
len: 14
CDR3nt: TGTGCCAGCAGCCCAGCGGGAGTAACCTACGAGCAGTACTTC
CDR3aa: CASSPAGVTYEQYF

d_gene: NA
v_gene: TRBV28
j_gene: TRBJ1-3
abundance: NA
len: 13
CDR3nt: TGTGCCAGCAGTTTAAGTATCGGAAACACCATATATTTT
CDR3aa: CASSLSIGNTIYF

d_gene: NA
v_gene: TRBV30
j_gene: TRBJ1-1
abundance: few
len: 12
CDR3nt: TGTGCCTGGAGACACCTGAACACTGAAGCTTTCTTT
CDR3aa: CAWRHLNTEAFF

d_gene: NA
v_gene: TRBV5-4
j_gene: TRBJ2-7
abundance: NA
len: 15
CDR3nt: TGTGCCAGCAGCACTCCGCAGGGGCAAGTATACGAGCAGTACTTC
CDR3aa: CASSTPQGQVYEQYF

d_gene: NA
v_gene: TRBV18
j_gene: TRBJ1-1
abundance: NA
len: 13
CDR3nt: TGTGCCAGCTCAGTGAAGGGAAACACTGAAGCTTTCTTT
CDR3aa: CASSVKGNTEAFF

d_gene: TRBD2
v_gene: TRBV18
j_gene: TRBJ2-1
abundance: NA
len: 17
CDR3nt: TGTGCCAGCTCACCGGGCTGGGAACTAGCGGGAAGTAATGAGCAGTTCTTC
CDR3aa: CASSPGWELAGSNEQFF

d_gene: NA
v_gene: TRBV6-1
j_gene: TRBJ1-1
abundance: NA
len: 13
CDR3nt: TGTGCCAGTTCGGCGGGGATGAACACTGAAGCTTTCTTT
CDR3aa: CASSAGMNTEAFF

d_gene: TRBD2
v_gene: TRBV4-1
j_gene: TRBJ2-3
abundance: NA
len: 15
CDR3nt: TGCGCCAGCAGCCAACTGGGACTACGCACAGATACGCAGTATTTT
CDR3aa: CASSQLGLRTDTQYF

d_gene: TRBD2
v_gene: TRBV2
j_gene: TRBJ2-7
abundance: once
len: 17
CDR3nt: TGTGCCAGCAGACCTACCCCTGGTAGCGGGAGGTCCTACGAGCAGTACTTC
CDR3aa: CASRPTPGSGRSYEQYF

d_gene: TRBD2
v_gene: TRBV28
j_gene: TRBJ2-5
abundance: NA
len: 20
CDR3nt: TGTGCCAGCACCTTTCACCGACTAGCGGGAGCTTTAAGGGAGCAAGAGACCCAGTACTTC
CDR3aa: CASTFHRLAGALREQETQYF

d_gene: NA
v_gene: TRBV19
j_gene: TRBJ1-1
abundance: once
len: 16
CDR3nt: TGTGCCAGTACCCGTACGGGGGGCGAGTTGTACACTGAAGCTTTCTTT
CDR3aa: CASTRTGGELYTEAFF

d_gene: TRBD2
v_gene: TRBV19
j_gene: TRBJ2-3
abundance: NA
len: 16
CDR3nt: TGTGCCAGTAGTACAGGAGCGGGAGTATTAACAGATACGCAGTATTTT
CDR3aa: CASSTGAGVLTDTQYF

d_gene: TRBD2
v_gene: TRBV5-1
j_gene: TRBJ2-3
abundance: NA
len: 18
CDR3nt: TGCGCCAGCAGCTCCCCCGGGACTAGCGGGAAGGGGACAGATACGCAGTATTTT
CDR3aa: CASSSPGTSGKGTDTQYF

d_gene: NA
v_gene: TRBV7-9
j_gene: TRBJ1-4
abundance: NA
len: 12
CDR3nt: TGTGCCAGCAGCCCTCCGGGTGAAAAACTGTTTTTT
CDR3aa: CASSPPGEKLFF

d_gene: TRBD2
v_gene: TRBV2
j_gene: TRBJ2-1
abundance: NA
len: 16
CDR3nt: TGTGCCAGCAGGCCGGGACTAGCGGGAACCCTGGGAAGGCAGTTCTTC
CDR3aa: CASRPGLAGTLGRQFF

d_gene: NA
v_gene: TRBV5-4
j_gene: TRBJ2-7
abundance: NA
len: 13
CDR3nt: TGTGCCAGCAGCTTGTGGGGCGGACGCGAGCAGTACTTC
CDR3aa: CASSLWGGREQYF

d_gene: NA
v_gene: TRBV28
j_gene: TRBJ1-1
abundance: NA
len: 11
CDR3nt: TGTGCCAGCAGTTACGCAGCTAATGCTTTCTTT
CDR3aa: CASSYAANAFF

d_gene: NA
v_gene: TRBV14
j_gene: TRBJ2-7
abundance: NA
len: 14
CDR3nt: TGTGCCAGCAGCCAATACGGAGGGCCCTACGAGCAGTACTTC
CDR3aa: CASSQYGGPYEQYF

d_gene: NA
v_gene: TRBV27
j_gene: TRBJ2-1
abundance: NA
len: 11
CDR3nt: TGTGCCAGCAGTGTATACAATGAGCAGTTCTTC
CDR3aa: CASSVYNEQFF

d_gene: NA
v_gene: TRBV19
j_gene: TRBJ2-7
abundance: NA
len: 14
CDR3nt: TGTGCCAGTATGGGGCGGTCTAGCTCCTACGAGCAGTACTTC
CDR3aa: CASMGRSSSYEQYF

d_gene: TRBD1
v_gene: TRBV6-1
j_gene: TRBJ1-2
abundance: NA
len: 14
CDR3nt: TGTGCCAGCAGGGGGACAGGGCGAAGTGAAGGCTACACCTTC
CDR3aa: CASRGTGRSEGYTF

d_gene: TRBD1
v_gene: TRBV19
j_gene: TRBJ1-3
abundance: NA
len: 16
CDR3nt: TGTGCCAGTAGACCCGGGACAGGGGAAGACCAAAACACCATATATTTT
CDR3aa: CASRPGTGEDQNTIYF

d_gene: NA
v_gene: TRBV23-1
j_gene: TRBJ1-5
abundance: NA
len: 15
CDR3nt: TGCGCCAGCCCCCTACTTGGGGATAGCAATCAGCCCCAGCATTTT
CDR3aa: CASPLLGDSNQPQHF

d_gene: TRBD2
v_gene: TRBV2
j_gene: TRBJ2-1
abundance: NA
len: 14
CDR3nt: TGTGCCAGCCGGCCAGCGGGAGGGTACAATGAGCAGTTCTTC
CDR3aa: CASRPAGGYNEQFF

d_gene: NA
v_gene: TRBV6-6
j_gene: TRBJ1-1
abundance: NA
len: 11
CDR3nt: TGTGCCAGCATTGGGCGCACTGAAGCTTTCTTT
CDR3aa: CASIGRTEAFF

d_gene: NA
v_gene: TRBV15
j_gene: TRBJ1-1
abundance: NA
len: 18
CDR3nt: TGTGCCACCAGCAGTTCATTTGGAAGGCAGGTCATGAACACTGAAGCTTTCTTT
CDR3aa: CATSSSFGRQVMNTEAFF

d_gene: TRBD1
v_gene: TRBV27
j_gene: TRBJ1-2
abundance: NA
len: 16
CDR3nt: TGTGCCAGCAGTTTATTCAGGACAGGGACTAACTATGGCTACACCTTC
CDR3aa: CASSLFRTGTNYGYTF

d_gene: NA
v_gene: TRBV27
j_gene: TRBJ1-1
abundance: few
len: 12
CDR3nt: TGTGCCAGCGGGGGCCTGAACACTGAAGCTTTCTTT
CDR3aa: CASGGLNTEAFF

d_gene: NA
v_gene: TRBV9
j_gene: TRBJ1-2
abundance: NA
len: 9
CDR3nt: TGTGCCAGCAGCGCGGACACGCGCTTC
CDR3aa: CASSADTRF

d_gene: TRBD1
v_gene: TRBV27
j_gene: TRBJ1-4
abundance: NA
len: 16
CDR3nt: TGTGCCAGCAGCCGCTTAGGGAACAGGGGCGTTGAAAAACTGTTTTTT
CDR3aa: CASSRLGNRGVEKLFF

d_gene: TRBD1
v_gene: TRBV6-5
j_gene: TRBJ1-3
abundance: few
len: 16
CDR3nt: TGTGCCAGCAGTTACGCCGGGACAGGGTCTGGAAACACCATATATTTT
CDR3aa: CASSYAGTGSGNTIYF

d_gene: NA
v_gene: TRBV6-1
j_gene: TRBJ2-7
abundance: NA
len: 15
CDR3nt: TGTGCCAGCAGTGAGGGTTGGGCAGACACCTACGAGCAGTACTTC
CDR3aa: CASSEGWADTYEQYF

d_gene: TRBD2
v_gene: TRBV9
j_gene: TRBJ2-1
abundance: NA
len: 15
CDR3nt: TGTGCCAGCAGCCCCAGCGGGAGGGCAGGGAATGAGCAGTTCTTC
CDR3aa: CASSPSGRAGNEQFF

d_gene: TRBD2
v_gene: TRBV27
j_gene: TRBJ2-1
abundance: few
len: 17
CDR3nt: TGTGCCAGCAGTTCACTTCTACTAGCGGCCAACTACAATGAGCAGTTCTTC
CDR3aa: CASSSLLLAANYNEQFF

d_gene: NA
v_gene: TRBV4-1
j_gene: TRBJ2-5
abundance: NA
len: 13
CDR3nt: TGCGCCAGCAGCCAACCAGGAGCGGAGACCCAGTACTTC
CDR3aa: CASSQPGAETQYF

d_gene: NA
v_gene: TRBV28
j_gene: TRBJ1-1
abundance: NA
len: 15
CDR3nt: TGTGCCAGCAGTCAAGCCGGGACCAAGAACACTGAAGCTTTCTTT
CDR3aa: CASSQAGTKNTEAFF

d_gene: NA
v_gene: TRBV6-1
j_gene: TRBJ2-3
abundance: NA
len: 14
CDR3nt: TGTGCCAGCAGAGGCAGGGCTGGCACAGATACGCAGTATTTT
CDR3aa: CASRGRAGTDTQYF

d_gene: TRBD2
v_gene: TRBV19
j_gene: TRBJ2-2
abundance: NA
len: 15
CDR3nt: TGTGCCTCCGTGACGGAAGGGAGGGACACCGGGGAGCTGTTTTTT
CDR3aa: CASVTEGRDTGELFF

d_gene: NA
v_gene: TRBV6-1
j_gene: TRBJ1-2
abundance: NA
len: 10
CDR3nt: TGTGCCGCAGCGAGAGATGGCTACACCTTC
CDR3aa: CAAARDGYTF

d_gene: NA
v_gene: TRBV4-2
j_gene: TRBJ2-5
abundance: NA
len: 15
CDR3nt: TGTGCCAGCAGCCAAGAGGACCATCTTTTCGAGACCCAGTACTTC
CDR3aa: CASSQEDHLFETQYF

d_gene: NA
v_gene: TRBV10-2
j_gene: TRBJ2-7
abundance: NA
len: 8
CDR3nt: TGCGCCAGCAACGAGCAGTACTTC
CDR3aa: CASNEQYF

d_gene: TRBD1
v_gene: TRBV18
j_gene: TRBJ2-7
abundance: NA
len: 19
CDR3nt: TGTGCCAGCTCACCGGAAAAGGGACAGGGGGCCCTCCTTTCCTACGAGCAGTACTTC
CDR3aa: CASSPEKGQGALLSYEQYF

d_gene: NA
v_gene: TRBV28
j_gene: TRBJ2-1
abundance: once
len: 18
CDR3nt: TGTGCCAGCAGTTTACTCCGGGACTTCGAAAGCTCCTACAATGAGCAGTTCTTC
CDR3aa: CASSLLRDFESSYNEQFF

d_gene: NA
v_gene: TRBV5-5
j_gene: TRBJ2-2
abundance: NA
len: 14
CDR3nt: TGTGCCAGCAGCTTGGAAAGTAGCCCCGGGGAGCTGTTTTTT
CDR3aa: CASSLESSPGELFF

d_gene: NA
v_gene: TRBV19
j_gene: TRBJ1-4
abundance: NA
len: 14
CDR3nt: TGTGCCAGTAGTATCGGCCAGGTCGGGGAAAAACTGTTTTTT
CDR3aa: CASSIGQVGEKLFF

d_gene: TRBD1
v_gene: TRBV25-1
j_gene: TRBJ2-1
abundance: NA
len: 15
CDR3nt: TGTGCCAGCAGTGATGGGGGACAGGGTTCGGATGAGCAGTTCTTC
CDR3aa: CASSDGGQGSDEQFF

d_gene: NA
v_gene: TRBV27
j_gene: TRBJ2-7
abundance: NA
len: 15
CDR3nt: TGTGCCAGCAGTTTTTTTTCACAGATACCCTACGAGCAGTACTTC
CDR3aa: CASSFFSQIPYEQYF

d_gene: TRBD1
v_gene: TRBV7-8
j_gene: TRBJ2-3
abundance: once
len: 18
CDR3nt: TGTGCCAGCAGCTTAGGAGTCGGGACAGGGGCCGGGGGAGATACGCAGTATTTT
CDR3aa: CASSLGVGTGAGGDTQYF

d_gene: TRBD1
v_gene: TRBV28
j_gene: TRBJ1-2
abundance: NA
len: 16
CDR3nt: TGTGCCAGCAGTTTATGGGGGGTGGAGGGGGCGAGTGGCTACACCTTC
CDR3aa: CASSLWGVEGASGYTF

d_gene: TRBD2
v_gene: TRBV28
j_gene: TRBJ2-2
abundance: once
len: 15
CDR3nt: TGTGCCAGCAGTTCGACTAGCGGGATCGACGGGGAGCTGTTTTTT
CDR3aa: CASSSTSGIDGELFF

d_gene: NA
v_gene: TRBV18
j_gene: TRBJ2-1
abundance: NA
len: 12
CDR3nt: TGTGCCAGCTCCCCGACTAGCAATGAGCAGTTCTTC
CDR3aa: CASSPTSNEQFF